These 20 T cell receptor beta chains share one sample of origin, sequenced in a study of blood T cell repertoires in COVID-19. Sequenced by immunoSEQ multiplex PCR; TCRdb stores in-frame clones only, minus some. The sample holds 48,000 or so clones; 85% to 90% are singletons and the top ten take about 2.5%. The sequencing sample was made of peripheral blood. The origin of the receptors is a woman aged 80 or older with COVID-19, enrolled during active disease.

The rearrangement uses TRBV3-1 (or the pseudogene TRBV3-2) and TRBJ2-5, with 7 nucleotides matching TRBD1. After removal of 0 bases from V and 2 bases from J, the junction contained 6 bases not matched to a gene. This CDR3 has 16 residues. Germline V lookup: CDR1 LGHDT, CDR2 YNNKEL (reference sequence). The CDR3, as DNA: TGTGCCAGCAGCCAAGACAGGGGGATGCGGCAAGAGACCCAGTACTTC. Protein sequence: CASSQDRGMRQETQYF.

V gene TRBV5-1 combines with J gene TRBJ2-6; tentative D call: TRBD2 (5 bases). V was pared by 2 bases and J by 2 bases, with 8 bases between. The germline V gene has CDR1 SGHRS and CDR2 YFSETQ. This CDR3 contains 15 residues. The CDR3: CASSLRGAGANVLTF. In DNA form, the CDR3 reads TGCGCCAGCAGCTTACGGGGAGCTGGGGCCAACGTCCTGACTTTC.

This chain connects TRBV14 to TRBJ2-7; 7 nucleotides align to TRBD2. The CDR3 is 15 residues long. V was clipped by 5 bases and J by 1 base; unmatched bases: 8. CDR1 is SGHDN, CDR2 FVKESK, per germline. This CDR3 is CASSSYVGGSYEQYF. The CDR3 region has the DNA TGTGCCAGCAGCTCATACGTCGGGGGGTCCTACGAGCAGTACTTC.

J is TRBJ1-2 and V is TRBV28; 8 bases are a match to TRBD1. V shed 6 bases and J 6 bases; nucleotides not matched to a gene: 12. The CDR3 is 15 residues long. CDR1 is MDHEN and CDR2 is SYDVKM in the germline V gene. The CDR3 reads CASSPPDRGVHGYTF. For the CDR3, the DNA is TGTGCCAGCAGCCCCCCTGACAGGGGAGTGCATGGCTACACCTTC.

This sequence joins TRBV7-8 and TRBJ2-7; 10 bases line up with TRBD2. The germline V gene encodes CDR1 SGHVS and CDR2 FQNEAQ. The CDR3 sequence is 16 residues long. J lost 6 bases, V lost 3 bases, and 11 bases had no gene match. The CDR3 reads CASSFTGVAGGSEQYF. The CDR3 DNA is TGTGCCAGCAGCTTTACCGGGGTAGCGGGGGGATCCGAGCAGTACTTC.

The gene calls are TRBV2 and TRBJ2-3, with 8 bases that match TRBD2. Trimming cost V 8 bases and J 0 bases; bases outside gene matches: 19. The CDR3 is made up of 19 amino acids. In germline, CDR1 is SNHLY, CDR2 FYNNEI. CDR3 nucleotide sequence: TGTGCCAGCTACTACGGACTAGCAGGATGGGTATCTAGCACAGATACGCAGTATTTT. This gives the protein CASYYGLAGWVSSTDTQYF.

CDR3 residues: CAWSVAGSYGYTF. In DNA form, the CDR3 reads TGTGCCTGGAGTGTAGCGGGTTCCTATGGCTACACCTTC. This rearrangement joins TRBV30 to TRBJ1-2; D not resolved. CDR3 size: 13 residues. Between the trimmed V and J ends, which lost 0 bases and 4 bases, there was a span of 9 bases. In germline, CDR1 is GTSNPN, CDR2 SVGIG (reference sequence).

This chain uses TRBV6-5 with TRBJ1-1; D may be TRBD1 (6 bases). Germline V gene sequence: CDR1 MNHEY, CDR2 SVGAGI. CDR3 length equals 15 residues. Trimming shortened V by 5 bases and J by 2 bases, and 15 bases separated the two germline ends. CDR3 loop: CASSHTGTLNTEAFF. The CDR3, as DNA: TGTGCCAGCAGTCACACCGGGACACTTAACACTGAAGCTTTCTTT.

This clone was recorded only once. The chain combines TRBV30 with TRBJ2-2, with 8 bases lining up with TRBD1. The V and J ends lost 0 bases and 2 bases, in that order; junction bases with no gene match: 5. The germline CDR1 and CDR2 sequences are GTSNPN and SVGIG (reference sequence). The CDR3 contains 16 residues. The CDR3 reads CAWSVRQGANTGELFF. DNA of the CDR3: TGTGCCTGGAGTGTACGGCAGGGGGCAAACACCGGGGAGCTGTTTTTT. Filled out from reference TRBV30 and TRBJ2-2, the complete variable domain reads SQTIHQWPATLVQPVGSPLSLECTVEGTSNPNLYWYRQAAGRGLQLLFYSVGIGQISSEVPQNLSASRPQDRQFILSSKKLLLSDSGFYLCAWSVRQGANTGELFFGEGSRLTVL.

This clone was seen a few times. This chain joins TRBV2 and TRBJ2-7; possible D gene TRBD1, 6 bases. CDR3 length: 14 amino acids. The V and J ends lost 7 bases and 3 bases respectively, with 16 bases between them. Per germline, CDR1 SNHLY and CDR2 FYNNEI. CDR3 residues: CASKSPDRLYEQYF. The CDR3 DNA is TGTGCCAGCAAATCCCCCGACAGGCTCTACGAGCAGTACTTC.

The rearrangement joins TRBV11-2 to TRBJ2-3; possibly TRBD2 for D (6 bases). The CDR3 is 15 residues long. The V gene lost 1 base and the J gene lost 1 base, with 9 bases spanning the gap. Germline CDR1 and CDR2: SGHAT and FQNNGV. In DNA, the CDR3 is TGTGCCAGCAGCTTAGGCGGGGCCGGCACAGATACGCAGTATTTT. As protein: CASSLGGAGTDTQYF.

The chain links TRBV28 to TRBJ2-1, with 15 bases lining up with TRBD2. Germline lookup yields CDR1 MDHEN and CDR2 SYDVKM. This CDR3 spans 19 amino acids. Trimming cost V 3 bases and J 12 bases; bases outside gene matches: 18. The CDR3, as DNA: TGTGCCAGCAGTTTGTTCGGACTAGCGGGAGGGTCGGGTTTATTGGTGCAGTTCTTC. Protein sequence: CASSLFGLAGGSGLLVQFF. Full variable domain (rest looked up from reference TRBV28 and TRBJ2-1): DVKVTQSSRYLVKRTGEKVFLECVQDMDHENMFWYRQDPGLGLRLIYFSYDVKMKEKGDIPEGYSVSREKKERFSLILESASTNQTSMYLCASSLFGLAGGSGLLVQFFGPGTRLTVL.

The genes are TRBV5-1 and TRBJ2-7; 8 bases line up with TRBD1. J lost 2 bases, V lost 4 bases, and 14 bases had no gene match. CDR1 and CDR2 from the germline V gene are SGHRS and YFSETQ. CDR3 length: 17 residues. In DNA form, the CDR3 reads TGCGCCAGCAGCCTGAGACTAGTCCGGGACAGGACCTACGAGCAGTACTTC. Its protein is CASSLRLVRDRTYEQYF.

J is TRBJ1-5 and V is TRBV19; D call uncertain. V was cut by 0 bases and J by 7 bases, with 16 bases left in between. The CDR3 length is 16 residues. The germline CDR1 and CDR2 sequences are LNHDA and SQIVND (reference sequence). The CDR3 here is CASSIDVGGYGQPQHF. CDR3 sequence (DNA): TGTGCCAGTAGTATAGATGTCGGAGGGTACGGGCAGCCCCAGCATTTT.

The chain is built from TRBV5-1 and TRBJ2-7; a possible D gene is TRBD2 (6 bases). Between the trimmed V and J ends, which lost 5 bases and 4 bases, there was a span of 13 bases. The CDR3 has 13 residues. The V gene's germline CDR1 is SGHRS and CDR2 YFSETQ. The CDR3 DNA reads TGCGCCAGCAGAGTAGGACTACTATACGAGCAGTACTTC. It codes for CASRVGLLYEQYF.

The chain employs TRBV5-8 and TRBJ2-7, with TRBD2 as a possible D gene (6 bases). This CDR3 is 17 amino acids long. V dropped 4 bases and J dropped 2 bases, with 22 bases sitting between them. CDR1 SGHTS and CDR2 YDEGEE come from the germline V gene. The CDR3: CASSPPKGVSGTYEQYF. CDR3 DNA sequence: TGTGCCAGCAGCCCCCCCAAAGGCGTTAGCGGCACCTACGAGCAGTACTTC.

The chain joins TRBV7-9 to TRBJ1-3, with TRBD1 as a possible D gene (6 bases). Germline CDR1 and CDR2: SEHNR and FQNEAQ (reference sequence). Trimming left V 3 bases short and J 0 bases short, with 6 bases between. This CDR3 has 14 amino acids. The CDR3 nucleotides are TGTGCCAGCAGCTTGGGACACTCTGGAAACACCATATATTTT. It specifies CASSLGHSGNTIYF.

This chain joins TRBV5-1 and TRBJ1-6, with D maybe TRBD1 (5 bases). CDR1 SGHRS and CDR2 YFSETQ come from the germline V gene. The CDR3 contains 14 residues. Trimming took off 1 base at V and 7 bases at J, with 9 bases between the two ends. The CDR3 is CASSLLTENSPLHF. As DNA, the CDR3 is TGCGCCAGCAGCTTGTTGACAGAGAATTCACCCCTCCACTTT.

The chain employs TRBV6-4 and TRBJ2-2, with a possible D match to TRBD1 (6 bases). Germline V gene sequence: CDR1 MRHNA, CDR2 SNTAGT. The CDR3 contains 14 residues. V gave up 3 bases and J gave up 3 bases, with 8 bases separating them. Written as DNA, the CDR3 is TGTGCCAGCAGTGAAACAGGGCACACCGGGGAGCTGTTTTTT. Protein product: CASSETGHTGELFF.

The rearrangement links TRBV29-1 to TRBJ1-2; possibly TRBD1 for D (5 bases). Trimming took 1 base from V and 6 from J, leaving 15 bases between them. Germline loops: CDR1 SQVTM, CDR2 ANQGSEA. CDR3 size: 14 residues. The CDR3: CSVEGLGLRDGYTF. CDR3 nucleotide sequence: TGCAGCGTTGAAGGTCTGGGGCTCAGGGATGGCTACACCTTC. The whole variable domain, remainder taken from reference TRBV29-1 and TRBJ1-2, is SAVISQKPSRDICQRGTSLTIQCQVDSQVTMMFWYRQQPGQSLTLIATANQGSEATYESGFVIDKFPISRPNLTFSTLTVSNMSPEDSSIYLCSVEGLGLRDGYTFGSGTRLTVV.